The 12 T cell receptor beta chains in this list originate from one sample, sequenced in a study of blood T cell repertoires in COVID-19. Measured with immunoSEQ multiplex PCR; TCRdb has only the in-frame clones, and not every one. This table has about 260,000 clones, approximately 86% appearing once. Sequenced input: peripheral blood. The source is a young man with active or convalescent COVID-19.

The chain links TRBV7-8 to TRBJ1-1, with a weak D call TRBD1 (6 bases). Germline V gene lookup returns CDR1 SGHVS and CDR2 FQNEAQ. V lost 4 bases to trimming and J lost 0 bases, with 15 bases between them. There are 16 residues in the CDR3. CDR3 DNA: TGTGCCAGCAGCTCCCCGGGGGGCCTACTGAACACTGAAGCTTTCTTT. Translating gives CASSSPGGLLNTEAFF.

The genes are TRBV5-1 and TRBJ2-7; tentative D call: TRBD1 (6 bases). CDR1 and CDR2 from the germline V gene are SGHRS and YFSETQ. Trimming removed 4 bases at V and 6 bases at J, with 17 bases between. This CDR3 spans 14 amino acids. The DNA for the CDR3 is TGCGCCAGCAGCCGACCGGACAGAGTAGGCGAGCAGTACTTC. This codes for CASSRPDRVGEQYF.

This clone has only one observation. The chain links TRBV29-1 to TRBJ2-7; 12 bases align to TRBD2. V lost 4 bases and J lost 4; bases outside the gene matches: 11. Looked up from germline, CDR1 is SQVTM and CDR2 is ANQGSEA. This CDR3 spans 16 amino acids. CDR3 residues: CSVGRRLAGGPYEQYF. CDR3 nucleotides: TGCAGCGTTGGTCGGCGGCTAGCGGGGGGGCCTTACGAGCAGTACTTC.

The J gene is TRBJ2-7, the V gene TRBV5-8; 11 nucleotides align to TRBD1. Germline CDR1 is SGHTS and CDR2 is YDEGEE. The CDR3 has 15 residues. The junction had 3 bases not matched to a gene; V was cut back by 2 bases and J by 2 bases. CDR3 sequence: CASSFRDRGAYEQYF. For the CDR3, the DNA is TGTGCCAGCAGCTTTCGGGACAGGGGGGCCTACGAGCAGTACTTC.

The rearrangement joins TRBV2 to TRBJ1-1, with TRBD1 identical over 8 bases. Germline CDR1 SNHLY, CDR2 FYNNEI. CDR3 length: 17 amino acids. V lost 6 bases, J lost 6 bases, and 18 bases stayed unmatched. Here the CDR3 DNA reads TGTGCCAGCAGCCTTACCTCTGGCTGGGACAGGTCGTCTGAAGCTTTCTTT. It translates to CASSLTSGWDRSSEAFF.

This chain connects TRBV29-1 to TRBJ2-7; 10 nucleotides match TRBD1. Germline lookup yields CDR1 SQVTM and CDR2 ANQGSEA. CDR3 length: 15 amino acids. The V and J ends lost 0 bases and 2 bases, in that order; junction bases with no gene match: 4. CDR3 DNA sequence: TGCAGCGTTGAAGAGGAGGACAGGGGGACCTACGAGCAGTACTTC. Translation gives CSVEEEDRGTYEQYF.

Points on this clone: Other DNA sequences within the sample encode an identical CDR3. The chain links TRBV27 to TRBJ1-5, with D maybe TRBD1 (5 bases). V dropped 5 bases and J dropped 0 bases, with 8 bases sitting between them. CDR3 length: 14 residues. Germline V gene lookup returns CDR1 MNHEY and CDR2 SMNVEV (reference sequence). The DNA for the CDR3 is TGTGCCAGCAGTCCCGACAGTAGCAATCAGCCCCAGCATTTT. Its protein is CASSPDSSNQPQHF.

The V call is TRBV5-4, the J call TRBJ2-1, with a possible D match to TRBD1 (5 bases). This CDR3 is built from 14 residues. Germline CDR1 is SGHNT and CDR2 is YYREEE (reference sequence). Trimming pared 0 bases from V and 5 bases from J, leaving 9 bases between. The CDR3 protein is CASSLGQLNNEQFF. CDR3 bases: TGTGCCAGCAGCTTGGGACAGCTAAACAATGAGCAGTTCTTC.

V usage is TRBV9 and J usage is TRBJ1-2, with a weak D call TRBD1 (5 bases). V lost 4 bases to trimming and J lost 5 bases, with 18 bases between them. The germline V gene encodes CDR1 SGDLS and CDR2 YYNGEE. This CDR3 is built from 15 residues. The CDR3 here is CASSPPGRSLYGYTF. DNA for the CDR3: TGTGCCAGCAGCCCCCCAGGGCGGAGTTTGTATGGCTACACCTTC.

The genes are TRBV11-2 and TRBJ2-6; possibly TRBD1 for D (6 bases). Trimming took off 1 base at V and 1 base at J, with 17 bases between the two ends. This CDR3 has 19 amino acids. CDR1 and CDR2 from the germline V gene are SGHAT and FQNNGV. The CDR3 DNA reads as TGTGCCAGCAGCTTAGGCAGGGGACGTCGTAAATCTGGGGCCAACGTCCTGACTTTC. This translates into CASSLGRGRRKSGANVLTF. The full variable domain, in which reference TRBV11-2 and TRBJ2-6 provide the parts outside the CDR3, is EAGVAQSPRYKIIEKRQSVAFWCNPISGHATLYWYQQILGQGPKLLIQFQNNGVVDDSQLPKDRFSAERLKGVDSTLKIQPAKLEDSAVYLCASSLGRGRRKSGANVLTFGAGSRLTVL.

The rearrangement links TRBV25-1 to TRBJ1-2; D not resolved. CDR1 and CDR2 (germline): MGHDK, SYGVNS. V was clipped by 2 bases and J by 6 bases, with 13 bases between them. CDR3 size: 14 residues. DNA of the CDR3: TGTGCCAGCAGTGAAAGTTTTGGGGAGCATGGCTACACCTTC. Encoded protein: CASSESFGEHGYTF.

The chain joins TRBV6-5 to TRBJ1-2, with TRBD1 identical over 10 bases. The germline CDR1 and CDR2 sequences are MNHEY and SVGAGI. Unmatched junction bases numbered 8, after V lost 6 bases and J lost 7 bases. The CDR3 totals 14 residues. The CDR3 spells CASRKTDRGSGYTF. CDR3 nucleotides: TGTGCCAGCAGAAAAACGGACAGGGGGTCTGGCTACACCTTC.